A single sample is the source of the 30 T cell receptor beta chains below, sequenced in a study of blood T cell repertoires in COVID-19. Generated by immunoSEQ multiplex PCR, the TCRdb table keeps only in-frame clones and is missing some. The sample contains around 130,000 clones, 75% to 90% of which appear only once. Sequences were obtained from peripheral blood. These receptors originate from a human donor in a cohort sampled during active COVID-19.

For the CDR3, the DNA is TGTGCCAGCAGGGGGGTAGGGGGACAAGAGACCCAGTACTTC. Protein: CASRGVGGQETQYF. The V gene is TRBV6-5, the J gene TRBJ2-5, with D possibly being TRBD1 (6 bases). The CDR3 is 14 amino acids. The germline gives CDR1 MNHEY, CDR2 SVGAGI. V was pared by 6 bases and J by 2 bases, with 13 bases between.

The chain carries TRBV18 and TRBJ2-5, with D possibly matching TRBD1 (6 bases). The germline CDR1 and CDR2 sequences are KGHSH and LQKENI. The V gene lost 6 bases and the J gene lost 5 bases, with 19 bases spanning the gap. The CDR3 runs 15 residues. The CDR3 coding sequence is TGTGCCAGCTCCCTCGACAGGAACCCCCGGGAGACCCAGTACTTC. Translated: CASSLDRNPRETQYF. The entire variable domain, with the rest obtained from reference TRBV18 and TRBJ2-5, is as follows: NAGVMQNPRHLVRRRGQEARLRCSPMKGHSHVYWYRQLPEEGLKFMVYLQKENIIDESGMPKERFSAEFPKEGPSILRIQQVVRGDSAAYFCASSLDRNPRETQYFGPGTRLLVL.

The chain recombines TRBV2 with TRBJ2-1, with 7 nucleotides matching TRBD1. Germline trimming cut 6 bases from V and 6 bases from J; bases unmatched to any gene: 11. Germline CDR1 reads SNHLY; CDR2 reads FYNNEI. This CDR3 has 15 residues. Here the CDR3 reads CASRERQGSRNEQFF. The CDR3, as DNA: TGTGCCAGCAGGGAGCGACAGGGATCCCGCAATGAGCAGTTCTTC.

V and J are TRBV28 and TRBJ1-4; D may be TRBD1 (5 bases). V was cut by 5 bases and J by 5 bases, with 9 bases left in between. CDR3 length: 13 amino acids. Per the germline V gene, CDR1 is MDHEN and CDR2 is SYDVKM. CDR3 nucleotides: TGTGCCAGCAGTCCGGCAGGGAATGAAAAACTGTTTTTT. Translation gives CASSPAGNEKLFF.

The V gene is TRBV30, the J gene TRBJ1-1; D is ambiguous. Looked up from germline, CDR1 is GTSNPN and CDR2 is SVGIG (reference sequence). The CDR3 consists of 13 residues. Trimming removed 1 base at V and 2 bases at J, with 8 bases between. Here the CDR3 reads CAWSGSTNTEAFF. The DNA of the CDR3 is TGTGCCTGGAGTGGGTCAACTAACACTGAAGCTTTCTTT.

The chain recombines TRBV9 with TRBJ1-2, with 9 bases identical to TRBD1. CDR3 length: 14 amino acids. CDR1 and CDR2 (germline): SGDLS, YYNGEE. V dropped 8 bases and J dropped 5; count of bases not matched to a gene: 10. The CDR3 nucleotides read TGTGCCAGTAAACAGGGGGCTTTAAGTTATGGCTACACCTTC. Protein product: CASKQGALSYGYTF.

The count of this clone is one. The V gene is TRBV6-5, the J gene TRBJ1-2, with TRBD1 as a possible D gene (5 bases). Germline assignment: CDR1 MNHEY and CDR2 SVGAGI. The length of the CDR3 is 14 residues. The V gene lost 5 bases and the J gene lost 0 bases, with 10 bases spanning the gap. The CDR3: CASSRTGPNYGYTF. The CDR3 bases are TGTGCCAGCAGTCGCACAGGTCCTAACTATGGCTACACCTTC.

This clone was found once. The chain employs TRBV6-6 and TRBJ1-2; no reliable D call. This CDR3 is built from 11 residues. The V end lost 6 bases, the J end lost 8 bases, and 10 bases lay between the germline ends. Germline-derived CDR1 and CDR2 are MNHNY and SVGAGI (reference sequence). The CDR3 DNA reads as TGTGCCAGCAGCCGGGCGGGAGGCTACACCTTC. Its protein is CASSRAGGYTF.

The chain uses TRBV29-1 and TRBJ2-5; the match to TRBD2 covers 12 bases. After removal of 6 bases from V and 2 bases from J, the junction contained 4 bases not matched to a gene. CDR3 length: 14 residues. Germline V gene lookup returns CDR1 SQVTM and CDR2 ANQGSEA. In DNA form, the CDR3 reads TGCAGCGTCTTACTAGCGGGAGGTCAAGAGACCCAGTACTTC. Encoded protein: CSVLLAGGQETQYF.

The rearrangement links TRBV9 to TRBJ1-6; D possibly corresponds to TRBD1 (6 bases). CDR3 length: 15 amino acids. V was clipped by 0 bases and J by 8 bases, with 12 bases between them. Germline assignment: CDR1 SGDLS and CDR2 YYNGEE. DNA for the CDR3: TGTGCCAGCAGCGTAGAAGGGGGACCACATTCACCCCTCCACTTT. This gives the protein CASSVEGGPHSPLHF.

The genes are TRBV9 and TRBJ2-3; possibly TRBD2 for D (7 bases). V gave up 6 bases and J gave up 3 bases, with 17 bases separating them. The germline gives CDR1 SGDLS, CDR2 YYNGEE. The CDR3 is 15 residues long. The CDR3 sequence is CASTYRGALTDTQYF. CDR3 sequence (DNA): TGTGCCAGCACTTACCGGGGGGCGCTGACAGATACGCAGTATTTT.

Note on this clone: In the same sample, other DNA sequences code for this CDR3. The chain employs TRBV6-2 or TRBV6-3 and TRBJ2-1; no firm D call. V lost 0 bases and J lost 1, with 7 bases in between. The CDR3 runs 15 residues. CDR1 and CDR2 from the germline V gene are MNHEY and SVGEGT. CDR3 DNA sequence: TGTGCCAGCAGTTACTCGTTGCGGTCCTACAATGAGCAGTTCTTC. This codes for CASSYSLRSYNEQFF.

The V gene is TRBV18, the J gene TRBJ1-1; D possibly corresponds to TRBD1 (6 bases). V gave up 5 bases and J gave up 1 base, with 17 bases separating them. Germline V gene lookup returns CDR1 KGHSH and CDR2 LQKENI. The CDR3 is 16 residues long. CDR3: CASSARQVQSNTEAFF. CDR3 in DNA: TGTGCCAGCTCAGCGAGACAGGTTCAATCGAACACTGAAGCTTTCTTT.

This clone appeared a few times. The V gene is TRBV30, the J gene TRBJ1-2; TRBD1 is a possible D gene (5 bases). The CDR3 consists of 13 residues. V was shortened by 7 bases and J by 2 bases, with 14 bases between the two germline ends. Germline values: CDR1 GTSNPN, CDR2 SVGIG (reference sequence). The CDR3 region is CASGRGTNYGYTF. The DNA of the CDR3 is TGTGCCTCTGGCCGGGGGACGAACTATGGCTACACCTTC.

The CDR3 nucleotides are TGTGCCAGCAGTACGGTGGGCGCTAATGAAAAACTGTTTTTT. This codes for CASSTVGANEKLFF. The chain combines TRBV27 with TRBJ1-4, with D hard to call. The V and J ends lost 5 bases and 3 bases respectively, with 10 bases between them. This CDR3 has 14 residues. Germline values: CDR1 MNHEY, CDR2 SMNVEV (reference sequence).

V is TRBV19 and J is TRBJ2-2, with D uncertain. CDR3 size: 13 residues. Germline CDR1 LNHDA, CDR2 SQIVND (reference sequence). Trimming removed 0 bases from V and 4 bases from J, with 3 bases in between. This CDR3 is CASSIDGTGELFF. DNA for the CDR3: TGTGCCAGTAGTATAGACGGCACCGGGGAGCTGTTTTTT.

The chain combines TRBV20-1 with TRBJ1-1; D is undetermined. Germline loops: CDR1 DFQATT, CDR2 SNEGSKA (reference sequence). V was trimmed by 3 bases and J by 4 bases, leaving 6 bases between them. This CDR3 contains 11 residues. The CDR3 DNA is TGCAGTGCTAGTTTCCGCACTGAAGCTTTCTTT. It is translated as CSASFRTEAFF.

The V call is TRBV20-1, the J call TRBJ2-7; D is possibly TRBD1 (5 bases). The CDR3 is made up of 17 amino acids. Germline V lookup: CDR1 DFQATT, CDR2 SNEGSKA (reference sequence). Trimming took off 3 bases at V and 0 bases at J, with 21 bases between the two ends. The CDR3 reads CSASSGSRPLTSYEQYF. As DNA, the CDR3 is TGCAGTGCTAGTTCAGGGTCCCGTCCCTTGACCTCCTACGAGCAGTACTTC.

J is TRBJ2-1 and V is TRBV13; TRBD2 is a possible D gene (6 bases). This CDR3 has 14 amino acids. V shed 2 bases and J shed 9 bases, with 14 bases lying between them. Per the germline V gene, CDR1 is PRHDT and CDR2 is FYEKMQ (reference sequence). CDR3 region: CASSLSSGEGEQFF. Written as DNA, the CDR3 is TGTGCCAGCAGCTTATCGTCGGGGGAAGGTGAGCAGTTCTTC.

The gene calls are TRBV24-1 and TRBJ1-2; possibly TRBD1 for D (6 bases). The V gene lost 3 bases and the J gene lost 6 bases, with 13 bases spanning the gap. Germline loops: CDR1 KGHDR, CDR2 SFDVKD. This CDR3 comprises 14 residues. The CDR3 DNA follows: TGTGCCACCAGTGATCCGTACAGGGATCATGGCTACACCTTC. The encoded protein is CATSDPYRDHGYTF.

In this sample, this clone turned up a few times. V gene TRBV6-6 combines with J gene TRBJ1-5; 9 bases map to TRBD1. J lost 3 bases, V lost 6 bases, and 9 bases had no gene match. The CDR3 runs to 16 residues. Germline CDR1 is MNHNY and CDR2 is SVGAGI (reference sequence). CDR3 in amino acids: CASSHGQGQINQPQHF. Here the CDR3 DNA reads TGTGCCAGCAGCCACGGACAGGGGCAAATCAATCAGCCCCAGCATTTT.

J is TRBJ1-1 and V is TRBV27; maybe TRBD1 (5 bases). This CDR3 comprises 13 residues. Trimming removed 6 bases at V and 3 bases at J, with 11 bases between. Per the germline V gene, CDR1 is MNHEY and CDR2 is SMNVEV (reference sequence). The CDR3 coding sequence is TGTGCCAGCAGCCTGTCGGGGGACACTGAAGCTTTCTTT. Translated, it gives CASSLSGDTEAFF.

The gene calls are TRBV5-1 and TRBJ2-3; D perhaps matches TRBD1 (5 bases). CDR1 is SGHRS and CDR2 is YFSETQ in the germline V gene. This CDR3 contains 16 residues. Trimming stripped 2 bases from V and 0 bases from J, with 13 bases between. The CDR3 DNA reads as TGCGCCAGCAGCTTCGAAGGGGCCTTAAGCACAGATACGCAGTATTTT. Translated, it gives CASSFEGALSTDTQYF.

The table lists this clone with a count of one. J is TRBJ2-3 and V is TRBV19; 10 bases are shared with TRBD2. This CDR3 is built from 16 residues. Germline V gives CDR1 LNHDA, CDR2 SQIVND (reference sequence). V shed 4 bases and J 2 bases; nucleotides not matched to a gene: 6. The CDR3 loop reads CASSTVAGGFTDTQYF. DNA for the CDR3: TGTGCCAGTAGTACCGTAGCGGGGGGCTTCACAGATACGCAGTATTTT.

The chain is built from TRBV9 and TRBJ2-5, with TRBD2 matching 8 bases. Germline-derived CDR1 and CDR2 are SGDLS and YYNGEE. This CDR3 has 16 residues. J gave up 4 bases and V 0 bases, and 8 bases lay outside the gene matches. The CDR3 region has the DNA TGTGCCAGCAGCGTAGTGGCTAGCGGGCCGGTAGAGACCCAGTACTTC. Translating gives CASSVVASGPVETQYF.

In the case of this clone: This may be a read error: a much more frequent sequence differs by one nucleotide. The chain has TRBV6-2 or TRBV6-3 and TRBJ1-1; D is unresolved. The CDR3 contains 13 residues. Trimming removed 2 bases at V and 1 base at J, with 5 bases between. Germline V gene lookup returns CDR1 MNHEY and CDR2 SVGEGT. This CDR3 reads CASSYGQNTEAFF. The CDR3 coding sequence is TGTGCCAGCAGTTACGGGCAGAACACTGAAGCTTTCTTT.

The chain uses TRBV3-1 (or the pseudogene TRBV3-2) and TRBJ2-3; the match to TRBD1 covers 8 bases. The CDR3 consists of 16 residues. J was trimmed by 3 bases and V by 1 base; bases with no gene match: 6. Germline V lookup: CDR1 LGHDT, CDR2 YNNKEL (reference sequence). CDR3 region: CASSQGTGQGTDTQYF. The CDR3 region has the DNA TGTGCCAGCAGCCAAGGGACTGGACAGGGAACAGATACGCAGTATTTT.

The V and J genes are TRBV5-4 and TRBJ2-6; 7 positions agree with TRBD1. The CDR3 contains 17 residues. CDR1 is SGHNT and CDR2 is YYREEE in the germline V gene (reference sequence). The junction had 7 bases not matched to a gene; V was cut back by 4 bases and J by 0 bases. The CDR3 nucleotides are TGTGCCAGCAGCAGACAGGGAAGAACCTCTGGGGCCAACGTCCTGACTTTC. This gives the protein CASSRQGRTSGANVLTF.

V usage is TRBV11-2 and J usage is TRBJ1-6; weak D call: TRBD1 (5 bases). V gave up 2 bases and J gave up 16 bases, with 9 bases separating them. Germline CDR1 SGHAT, CDR2 FQNNGV. This CDR3 spans 11 amino acids. In DNA, the CDR3 is TGTGCCAGCAGCTTACTGGGGCCACTCCACTTT. Protein: CASSLLGPLHF.

The J gene is TRBJ1-2, the V gene TRBV7-2; D might be TRBD1 (5 bases). The CDR3 is made up of 15 amino acids. Trimming removed 5 bases from V and 4 bases from J, with 17 bases in between. The germline CDR1 and CDR2 sequences are SGHTA and FQGNSA. CDR3: CASSPGGGIFYGYTF. CDR3 DNA: TGTGCCAGCAGCCCCGGGGGGGGGATTTTCTATGGCTACACCTTC.